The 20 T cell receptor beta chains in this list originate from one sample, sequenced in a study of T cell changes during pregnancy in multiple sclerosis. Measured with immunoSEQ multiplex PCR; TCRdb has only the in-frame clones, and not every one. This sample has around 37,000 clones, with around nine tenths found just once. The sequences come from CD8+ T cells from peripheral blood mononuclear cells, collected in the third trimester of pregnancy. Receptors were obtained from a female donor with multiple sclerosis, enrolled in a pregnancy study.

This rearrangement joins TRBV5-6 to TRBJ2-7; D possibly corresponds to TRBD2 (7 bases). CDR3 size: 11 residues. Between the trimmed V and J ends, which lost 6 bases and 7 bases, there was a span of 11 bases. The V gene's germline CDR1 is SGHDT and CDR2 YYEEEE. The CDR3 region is CASMGGAEQYF. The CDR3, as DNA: TGTGCCAGCATGGGGGGGGCGGAGCAGTACTTC.

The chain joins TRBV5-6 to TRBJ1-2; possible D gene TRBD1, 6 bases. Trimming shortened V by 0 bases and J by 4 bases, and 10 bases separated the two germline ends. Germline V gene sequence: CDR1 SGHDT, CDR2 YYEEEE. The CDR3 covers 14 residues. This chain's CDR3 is CASSLGDTLYGYTF. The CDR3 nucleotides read TGTGCCAGCAGCTTGGGGGACACCCTCTATGGCTACACCTTC.

This CDR3 is CASSYTGSLSGNTIYF. DNA of the CDR3: TGTGCCAGCAGCTATACAGGGTCCCTCTCTGGAAACACCATATATTTT. This chain links TRBV2 with TRBJ1-3; D might be TRBD1 (6 bases). The germline V gene encodes CDR1 SNHLY and CDR2 FYNNEI. V was cut by 6 bases and J by 0 bases, with 15 bases left in between. CDR3 length equals 16 residues.

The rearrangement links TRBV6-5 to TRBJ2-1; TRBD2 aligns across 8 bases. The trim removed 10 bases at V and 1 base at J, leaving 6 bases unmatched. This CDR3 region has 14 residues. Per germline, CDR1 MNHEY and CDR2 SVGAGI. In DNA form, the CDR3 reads TGTGCCACTGTAGCGGGGACGTCCTACAATGAGCAGTTCTTC. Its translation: CATVAGTSYNEQFF.

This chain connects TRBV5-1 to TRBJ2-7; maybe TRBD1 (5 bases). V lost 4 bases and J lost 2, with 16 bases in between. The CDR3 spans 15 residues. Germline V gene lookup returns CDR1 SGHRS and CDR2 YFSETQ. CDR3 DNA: TGCGCCAGCAGCCGCACCGAGGACATACCCTACGAGCAGTACTTC. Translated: CASSRTEDIPYEQYF.

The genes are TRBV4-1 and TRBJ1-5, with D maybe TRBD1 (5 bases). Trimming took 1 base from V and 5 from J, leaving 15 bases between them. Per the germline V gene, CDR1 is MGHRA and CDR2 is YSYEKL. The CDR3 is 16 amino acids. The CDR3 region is CASSQGRDWAYQPQHF. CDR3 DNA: TGCGCCAGCAGCCAAGGCCGGGACTGGGCCTATCAGCCCCAGCATTTT.

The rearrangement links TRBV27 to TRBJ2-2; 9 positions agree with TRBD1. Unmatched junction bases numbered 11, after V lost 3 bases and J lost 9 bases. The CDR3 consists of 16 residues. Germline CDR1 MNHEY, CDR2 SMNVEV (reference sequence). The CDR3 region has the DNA TGTGCCAGCAGTTTGACAGGGGGTTTGTTCGGGCGGGAGCTGTTTTTT. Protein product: CASSLTGGLFGRELFF.

CDR3 DNA sequence: TGTGCCAGCAGCTTTACTACCGGGGTCAACACCGGGGAGCTGTTTTTT. It translates to CASSFTTGVNTGELFF. This sequence joins TRBV7-9 and TRBJ2-2, with D possibly matching TRBD2 (5 bases). V was cut by 3 bases and J by 2 bases, with 13 bases left in between. The CDR3 is 16 amino acids. CDR1 and CDR2 from the germline V gene are SEHNR and FQNEAQ (reference sequence).

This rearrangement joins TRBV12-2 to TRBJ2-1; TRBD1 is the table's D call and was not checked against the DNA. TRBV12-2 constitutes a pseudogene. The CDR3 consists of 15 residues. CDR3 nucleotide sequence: TGTGCAAGTCGCTTAGGTTCAGGGGGCTCGAATGAGCAGTTCTTC. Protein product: CASRLGSGGSNEQFF.

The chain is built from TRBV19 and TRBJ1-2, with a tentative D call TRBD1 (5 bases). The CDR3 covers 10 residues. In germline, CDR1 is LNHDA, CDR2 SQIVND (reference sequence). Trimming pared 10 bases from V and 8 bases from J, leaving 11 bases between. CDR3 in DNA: TGTGCCACCCTCGGGGGAGGCTACACCTTC. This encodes CATLGGGYTF.

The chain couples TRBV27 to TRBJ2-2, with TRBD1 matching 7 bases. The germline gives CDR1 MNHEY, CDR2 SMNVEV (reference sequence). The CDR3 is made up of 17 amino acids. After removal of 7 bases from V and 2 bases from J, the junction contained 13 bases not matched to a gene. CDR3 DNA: TGTGCCAGCACCCAACTCCCCGGGACAGCTAACACCGGGGAGCTGTTTTTT. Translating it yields CASTQLPGTANTGELFF.

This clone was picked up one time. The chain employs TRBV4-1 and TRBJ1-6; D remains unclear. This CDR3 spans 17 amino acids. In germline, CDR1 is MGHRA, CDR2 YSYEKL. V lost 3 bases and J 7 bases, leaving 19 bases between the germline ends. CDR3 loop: CASSQGRSGPGNSPLHF. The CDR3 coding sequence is TGCGCCAGCAGCCAGGGCCGGAGTGGGCCGGGGAATTCACCCCTCCACTTT.

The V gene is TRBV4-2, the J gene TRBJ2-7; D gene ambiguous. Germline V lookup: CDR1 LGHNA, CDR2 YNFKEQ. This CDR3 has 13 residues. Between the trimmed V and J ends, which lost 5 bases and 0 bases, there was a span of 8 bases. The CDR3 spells CASSSVGSYEQYF. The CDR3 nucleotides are TGTGCCAGCAGCTCCGTCGGCTCCTACGAGCAGTACTTC.

This chain's CDR3 is CASSQGRLSYNEQFF. The CDR3 region has the DNA TGTGCCAGCAGCCAGGGGCGCCTTAGTTACAATGAGCAGTTCTTC. This chain connects TRBV7-9 to TRBJ2-1; D might be TRBD1 (6 bases). The CDR3 runs to 15 residues. The V and J ends lost 5 bases and 4 bases respectively, with 15 bases between them. The germline V gene encodes CDR1 SEHNR and CDR2 FQNEAQ (reference sequence).

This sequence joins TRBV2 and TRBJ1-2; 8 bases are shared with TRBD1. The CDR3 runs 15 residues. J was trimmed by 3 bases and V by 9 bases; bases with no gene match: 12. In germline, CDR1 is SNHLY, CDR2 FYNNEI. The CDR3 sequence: CASVIDDRGDYGYTF. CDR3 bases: TGTGCCAGTGTAATCGACGACAGGGGAGACTATGGCTACACCTTC.

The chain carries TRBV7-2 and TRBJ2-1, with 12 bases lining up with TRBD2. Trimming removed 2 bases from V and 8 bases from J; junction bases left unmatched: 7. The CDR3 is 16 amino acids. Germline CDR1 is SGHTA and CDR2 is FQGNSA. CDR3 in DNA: TGTGCCAGCAGCTTACTTGGCCTAGCGGGGGGGTATGAGCAGTTCTTC. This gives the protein CASSLLGLAGGYEQFF. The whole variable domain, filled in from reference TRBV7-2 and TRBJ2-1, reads GAGVSQSPSNKVTEKGKDVELRCDPISGHTALYWYRQSLGQGLEFLIYFQGNSAPDKSGLPSDRFSAERTGGSVSTLTIQRTQQEDSAVYLCASSLLGLAGGYEQFFGPGTRLTVL.

The CDR3 sequence is CASSAGGLSYEQYF. The CDR3 bases are TGTGCCAGCAGCGCGGGGGGGCTGAGTTATGAGCAGTACTTC. The chain is built from TRBV9 and TRBJ2-7; 8 nucleotides agree with TRBD2. The CDR3 is 14 residues long. V was pared by 3 bases and J by 7 bases, with 9 bases of the junction left unmatched. Germline V gene lookup returns CDR1 SGDLS and CDR2 YYNGEE.

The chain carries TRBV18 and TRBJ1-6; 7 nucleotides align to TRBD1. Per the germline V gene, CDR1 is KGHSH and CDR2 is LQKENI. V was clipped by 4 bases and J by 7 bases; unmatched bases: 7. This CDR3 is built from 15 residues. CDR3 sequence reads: CASSRTTGVNSPLHF. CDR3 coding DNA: TGTGCCAGCTCACGGACTACAGGGGTGAATTCACCCCTCCACTTT.

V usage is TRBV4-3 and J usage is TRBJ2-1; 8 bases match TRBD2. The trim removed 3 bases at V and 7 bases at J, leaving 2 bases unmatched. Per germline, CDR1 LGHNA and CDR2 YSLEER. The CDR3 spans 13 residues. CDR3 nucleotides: TGCGCCAGCAGCCAGGCGGGGGGTAATGAGCAGTTCTTC. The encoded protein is CASSQAGGNEQFF.

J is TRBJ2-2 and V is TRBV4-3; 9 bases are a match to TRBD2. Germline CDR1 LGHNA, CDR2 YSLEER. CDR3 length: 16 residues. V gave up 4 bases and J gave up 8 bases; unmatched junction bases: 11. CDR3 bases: TGCGCCAGCAGCCGCGGCGTAGCGGGGGTATCGGGGGAGCTGTTTTTT. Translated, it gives CASSRGVAGVSGELFF.